Listed here are 9 T cell receptor beta chains from one sample, sequenced in a study of response to subunit inactivated influenza vaccine. MiXCR was run by TCRdb on the RT-PCR reads, yielding one entry per CDR3 protein. The sample lists about 570,000 distinct CDR3 sequences; approximately 11% were seen once. This same sample was also part of a study on T cells expressing NK-cell markers. That study adds: Scientists made TCR beta cDNA using 5'RACE template switching with UMIs.

The sequences come from PBMCs from blood, collected on the day of vaccination. The receptors here all came from a man between 50 and 59 years old who received an inactivated influenza vaccine.

The chain uses TRBV10-3 and TRBJ2-1; TRBD2 might be the D (6 bases). Germline CDR1 and CDR2: ENHRY and SYGVKD. V was clipped by 0 bases and J by 0 bases, with 9 bases between them. This CDR3 is 16 amino acids long. The CDR3 protein is CAISESTGSSYNEQFF. The CDR3 DNA is TGTGCCATCAGTGAGTCGACCGGGAGCTCCTACAATGAGCAGTTCTTC.

This chain uses TRBV3-1 with TRBJ2-3; D might be TRBD2 (5 bases). The length of the CDR3 is 14 residues. V lost 4 bases, J lost 5 bases, and 13 bases lay in between. Germline CDR1 reads LGHDT; CDR2 reads YNNKEL (reference sequence). CDR3 coding DNA: TGTGCCAGCAGCCGAAGGGTAGCGCAAGATACGCAGTATTTT. Translating gives CASSRRVAQDTQYF.

This clonotype occurred a few times. The chain employs TRBV7-2 and TRBJ1-6, with 7 bases lining up with TRBD1. CDR3 length equals 14 residues. Germline values: CDR1 SGHTA, CDR2 FQGNSA. With V trimmed by 6 bases and J by 6 bases, 5 bases remained unmatched. CDR3 loop: CASRPRQGNSPLHF. DNA for the CDR3: TGTGCCAGCAGACCCCGACAGGGTAATTCACCCCTCCACTTT.

This clonotype was observed a few times. The genes are TRBV7-2 and TRBJ1-5; 9 positions match TRBD1. V shed 1 base and J 7 bases; nucleotides not matched to a gene: 5. Germline V gene lookup returns CDR1 SGHTA and CDR2 FQGNSA. CDR3 length equals 15 residues. As DNA, the CDR3 is TGTGCCAGCAGCTTAGATGGGACAGGGAGGCAGCCCCAGCATTTT. The encoded protein is CASSLDGTGRQPQHF.

This clonotype was recorded a few times. The J gene is TRBJ1-6, the V gene TRBV6-1; 9 nucleotides match TRBD1. The CDR3 is made up of 15 amino acids. CDR1 MNHNS and CDR2 SASEGT come from the germline V gene. After removal of 5 bases from V and 9 bases from J, the junction contained 8 bases not matched to a gene. This CDR3 is CASSRPGQGASPLHF. The CDR3, as DNA: TGTGCCAGCAGTCGACCGGGACAGGGTGCTTCACCCCTCCACTTT.

This clonotype has a handful of counts. Here the CDR3 DNA reads TGTGCCAGCAGTCCGGGCTTCCGGGGGCCAAATGAAAAACTGTTTTTT. Its translation is CASSPGFRGPNEKLFF. This chain uses TRBV5-6 with TRBJ1-4; D might be TRBD1 (6 bases). CDR3 length: 16 amino acids. V gave up 5 bases and J gave up 5 bases, with 19 bases separating them. Per the germline V gene, CDR1 is SGHDT and CDR2 is YYEEEE. Full variable domain (rest looked up from reference TRBV5-6 and TRBJ1-4): DAGVTQSPTHLIKTRGQQVTLRCSPKSGHDTVSWYQQALGQGPQFIFQYYEEEERQRGNFPDRFSGHQFPNYSSELNVNALLLGDSALYLCASSPGFRGPNEKLFFGSGTQLSVL.

This clonotype has a handful of counts. This chain joins TRBV7-9 and TRBJ2-1; 8 nucleotides match TRBD2. Losses at the gene ends were 0 bases for V and 2 bases for J; bases not matched to a gene: 3. Germline-derived CDR1 and CDR2 are SEHNR and FQNEAQ (reference sequence). The CDR3 totals 16 residues. The CDR3 sequence: CASSLARLAPYNEQFF. The CDR3 bases are TGTGCCAGCAGCTTAGCGAGACTAGCGCCCTACAATGAGCAGTTCTTC.

The genes are TRBV28 and TRBJ2-5; D ambiguous. Germline V gives CDR1 MDHEN, CDR2 SYDVKM. The V end lost 1 base, the J end lost 0 bases, and 9 bases lay between the germline ends. The CDR3 spans 15 residues. CDR3 nucleotides: TGTGCCAGCAGTTTATCGGTAACGGACCAAGAGACCCAGTACTTC. This sequence encodes CASSLSVTDQETQYF.

The chain recombines TRBV29-1 with TRBJ1-2, with D tentatively TRBD1 (5 bases). V was cut by 0 bases and J by 4 bases, with 15 bases left in between. Germline V gene sequence: CDR1 SQVTM, CDR2 ANQGSEA. This CDR3 comprises 15 residues. CDR3 region: CSVEEGDGKLYGYTF. CDR3 sequence (DNA): TGCAGCGTTGAAGAAGGGGACGGAAAACTCTATGGCTACACCTTC.